The 21 T cell receptor beta chains below all came from one sample that was sequenced in a study of CD8+ T cells in alopecia areata. cDNA serving as the sequencing template came from extracted, reverse transcribed RNA. TCRdb's table, derived via immunoSEQ multiplex PCR, lists solely in-frame clones and lacks some. The sample holds roughly 250,000 clones, 67% seen once. This material consisted of CD4+ T cells sorted from blood, taken at week 0. Every receptor here comes from a human donor with alopecia areata.

The genes are TRBV29-1 and TRBJ1-1; possibly TRBD1 for D (5 bases). Germline CDR1 SQVTM, CDR2 ANQGSEA. There are 12 residues in the CDR3. V lost 5 bases and J 3 bases, leaving 10 bases between the germline ends. The CDR3 protein is CSVTRGDTEAFF. CDR3 sequence (DNA): TGCAGCGTTACCCGGGGGGACACTGAAGCTTTCTTT.

The J gene is TRBJ1-2, the V gene TRBV10-3; maybe TRBD1 (5 bases). Trimming pared 4 bases from V and 1 base from J, leaving 13 bases between. Germline-derived CDR1 and CDR2 are ENHRY and SYGVKD. This CDR3 region has 15 residues. This CDR3 is CAISGFREVNYGYTF. The CDR3, as DNA: TGTGCCATCAGTGGTTTCAGGGAAGTTAACTATGGCTACACCTTC.

A word on this clone: Other nucleotide sequences in the sample specify the same CDR3. The chain's CDR3 is CSVDTGSDTQYF. Written as DNA, the CDR3 is TGCAGCGTCGATACAGGGTCAGATACGCAGTATTTT. The genes are TRBV29-1 and TRBJ2-3; a possible D gene is TRBD1 (6 bases). CDR3 length: 12 residues. CDR1 SQVTM and CDR2 ANQGSEA come from the germline V gene. Trimming took 6 bases from V and 4 from J, leaving 11 bases between them.

CDR3 sequence reads: CAWKPAANEKLFF. DNA of the CDR3: TGTGCCTGGAAACCCGCGGCTAATGAAAAACTGTTTTTT. The rearrangement joins TRBV30 to TRBJ1-4; D remains ambiguous. V was trimmed by 4 bases and J by 3 bases, leaving 9 bases between them. The CDR3 consists of 13 residues. Germline CDR1 GTSNPN, CDR2 SVGIG (reference sequence).

The chain couples TRBV18 to TRBJ1-6; no reliable D call. CDR1 and CDR2 from the germline V gene are KGHSH and LQKENI. V was cut by 2 bases and J by 9 bases, with 8 bases left in between. This CDR3 region has 13 residues. CDR3 bases: TGTGCCAGCTCACCAAAGGTGGCTTCACCCCTCCACTTT. Protein sequence: CASSPKVASPLHF.

This clone showed up just a few times. The chain has TRBV18 and TRBJ1-5; D not certain. The CDR3 totals 13 residues. V lost 6 bases, J lost 3 bases, and 9 bases lay in between. CDR1 is KGHSH, CDR2 LQKENI, per germline. CDR3 loop: CASSIGLNQPQHF. DNA of the CDR3: TGTGCCAGCTCCATCGGACTCAATCAGCCCCAGCATTTT.

This sequence joins TRBV5-4 and TRBJ1-6, with D perhaps matching TRBD1 (5 bases). Germline V lookup: CDR1 SGHNT, CDR2 YYREEE (reference sequence). V was trimmed by 0 bases and J by 9 bases, leaving 13 bases between them. This CDR3 spans 15 amino acids. The CDR3 DNA is TGTGCCAGCAGCTTGGATCCGGGACCGAGTTCACCCCTCCACTTT. The encoded protein is CASSLDPGPSSPLHF.

The rearrangement joins TRBV27 to TRBJ1-5; a weak D match, TRBD1 (6 bases). This CDR3 has 13 residues. Germline CDR1 is MNHEY and CDR2 is SMNVEV (reference sequence). The V end lost 9 bases, the J end lost 1 base, and 10 bases lay between the germline ends. The CDR3 bases are TGTGCCAGTAGGGGGATGAGCAATCAGCCCCAGCATTTT. It translates to CASRGMSNQPQHF.

DNA of the CDR3: TGTGCCAGCAGCGTAGCAGGTTTTAATTCACCCCTCCACTTT. Amino acids: CASSVAGFNSPLHF. The V and J genes are TRBV9 and TRBJ1-6; D ambiguous. V was pared by 0 bases and J by 6 bases, with 7 bases between. The CDR3 totals 14 residues. Germline CDR1 and CDR2: SGDLS and YYNGEE.

J is TRBJ2-7 and V is TRBV18; no clear D. Germline assignment: CDR1 KGHSH and CDR2 LQKENI. Trimming cost V 3 bases and J 2 bases, with 8 bases left between them. The CDR3 is 13 residues long. CDR3 loop: CASSPRTAYEQYF. CDR3 coding DNA: TGTGCCAGCTCACCGAGGACGGCCTACGAGCAGTACTTC.

The chain joins TRBV2 to TRBJ2-5; D might be TRBD1 (6 bases). The germline V and J ends were trimmed by 9 bases and 5 bases, with 13 bases remaining between them. The CDR3 sequence is 12 residues long. Germline V CDR1 and CDR2: SNHLY, FYNNEI. CDR3 sequence: CASSQGPETQYF. As DNA, the CDR3 is TGTGCCAGTTCACAGGGTCCCGAGACCCAGTACTTC. The full variable domain, rest sourced from reference TRBV2 and TRBJ2-5, is EPEVTQTPSHQVTQMGQEVILRCVPISNHLYFYWYRQILGQKVEFLVSFYNNEISEKSEIFDDQFSVERPDGSNFTLKIRSTKLEDSAMYFCASSQGPETQYFGPGTRLLVL.

The V and J genes are TRBV15 and TRBJ1-2; 8 bases are shared with TRBD1. Trimming removed 1 base from V and 3 bases from J; junction bases left unmatched: 7. The CDR3 is 16 residues long. The V gene's germline CDR1 is LNHNV and CDR2 YYDKDF (reference sequence). The CDR3 bases are TGTGCCACCAGCAGAGCGGGACAGGCGATACACTATGGCTACACCTTC. Translating gives CATSRAGQAIHYGYTF.

This chain uses TRBV29-1 with TRBJ2-7; D not resolved. CDR1 and CDR2 from the germline V gene are SQVTM and ANQGSEA. CDR3 length: 14 amino acids. The ends were cut back, 5 bases at V and 0 bases at J, with 14 bases in the middle. CDR3 in DNA: TGCAGCGTTACGACGAGCATCGGCTCCTACGAGCAGTACTTC. Translating gives CSVTTSIGSYEQYF.

This clone was observed a few times. The chain has TRBV29-1 and TRBJ1-1; 8 bases agree with TRBD1. The CDR3 is made up of 14 amino acids. The V gene's germline CDR1 is SQVTM and CDR2 ANQGSEA. The V gene end was trimmed by 2 bases and the J gene end by 5 bases; junction bases not matched to a gene: 7. The CDR3 loop is CSVELTGGGTEAFF. CDR3 DNA: TGCAGCGTTGAACTCACAGGGGGAGGAACTGAAGCTTTCTTT. Using reference TRBV29-1 and TRBJ1-1 for the parts outside the CDR3, the full variable domain is SAVISQKPSRDICQRGTSLTIQCQVDSQVTMMFWYRQQPGQSLTLIATANQGSEATYESGFVIDKFPISRPNLTFSTLTVSNMSPEDSSIYLCSVELTGGGTEAFFGQGTRLTVV.

CDR3 nucleotide sequence: TGTGCCAGCAGCGTAGGGGTGACAGGGGCCAACGTCCTGACTTTC. It codes for CASSVGVTGANVLTF. J is TRBJ2-6 and V is TRBV9; D ambiguous. CDR3 length equals 15 residues. Trimming pared 0 bases from V and 4 bases from J, leaving 8 bases between. Germline-derived CDR1 and CDR2 are SGDLS and YYNGEE.

The V and J genes are TRBV11-2 and TRBJ1-6; D ambiguous. V was trimmed by 5 bases and J by 9 bases, leaving 17 bases between them. Germline V gene data show CDR1 as SGHAT and CDR2 as FQNNGV. This CDR3 is 15 amino acids long. The CDR3 coding sequence is TGTGCCAGCAGCCCTCTACTATCCCCGACTTCACCCCTCCACTTT. This sequence encodes CASSPLLSPTSPLHF.

This chain joins TRBV5-1 and TRBJ2-2; maybe TRBD1 (6 bases). V was pared by 1 base and J by 0 bases, with 7 bases between. Germline values: CDR1 SGHRS, CDR2 YFSETQ. This CDR3 is built from 15 residues. The CDR3: CASSLTGPNTGELFF. As DNA, the CDR3 is TGCGCCAGCAGCTTGACAGGGCCGAACACCGGGGAGCTGTTTTTT.

For this clone: This sample includes further DNA sequences coding for the same CDR3. The chain carries TRBV5-1 and TRBJ2-1; no clear D. CDR1 and CDR2 from the germline V gene are SGHRS and YFSETQ. The CDR3 consists of 12 residues. Trimming took off 2 bases at V and 6 bases at J, with 6 bases between the two ends. The CDR3 region is CASSLPSNEQFF. In DNA, the CDR3 is TGCGCCAGCAGCTTACCCAGCAATGAGCAGTTCTTC.

The V gene is TRBV19, the J gene TRBJ2-3, with 11 positions matching TRBD2. In germline, CDR1 is LNHDA, CDR2 SQIVND (reference sequence). The CDR3 has 13 amino acids. J was trimmed by 7 bases and V by 8 bases; bases with no gene match: 5. The CDR3 DNA reads as TGTGCCAGTGCTAGCGGGGGGAAATATACGCAGTATTTT. This translates into CASASGGKYTQYF. The full variable domain, in which reference TRBV19 and TRBJ2-3 provide the parts outside the CDR3, is DGGITQSPKYLFRKEGQNVTLSCEQNLNHDAMYWYRQDPGQGLRLIYYSQIVNDFQKGDIAEGYSVSREKKESFPLTVTSAQKNPTAFYLCASASGGKYTQYFGPGTRLTVL.

This clone was detected a few times. CDR3 protein: CASSLGAGETQYF. For the CDR3, the DNA is TGTGCCAGCAGCTTGGGGGCAGGGGAGACCCAGTACTTC. The chain carries TRBV7-3 and TRBJ2-5; the D gene is possibly TRBD1 (6 bases). Trimming removed 3 bases from V and 5 bases from J, with 10 bases in between. The CDR3 is 13 residues long. The germline CDR1 and CDR2 sequences are SGHTA and FQGTGA.

The chain combines TRBV25-1 with TRBJ1-5, with D uncertain. With 6 bases removed from V and 1 base from J, the gap between germline ends came to 10 bases. Germline V gene lookup returns CDR1 MGHDK and CDR2 SYGVNS. This CDR3 has 14 amino acids. Here the CDR3 reads CASSHSGSNQPQHF. As DNA, the CDR3 is TGTGCCAGCAGCCACTCCGGGAGCAATCAGCCCCAGCATTTT.